The rows below give T cell receptor beta chains drawn from one sample of a study of monozygotic twins with inflammatory bowel disease. TCRdb reprocessed the 5' RACE reads and stores each CDR3 protein as one record, lacking DNA. This repertoire includes some 130,000 distinct CDR3 sequences. Sequencing used blood. All receptors come from a human donor with ulcerative colitis or Crohn's disease, or a healthy co-twin of an affected twin (not recorded which). Each CDR3 is given with its conserved first and last residue.

V,J,CDR3
TRBV12-5,TRBJ2-2,CASGGPGTGDLAGELFF
TRBV5-1,TRBJ2-5,CASSPPGLAGDRQETQYF
TRBV10-3,TRBJ1-6,CAISEVRGGTNSPLHF
TRBV9,TRBJ1-4,CASSTRAGDEKLFF
TRBV20-1,TRBJ2-7,CSARDLGTGEYEQYF
TRBV5-6,TRBJ2-1,CASTLRGSSGFYNEQFF
TRBV7-2,TRBJ2-1,CASSLRGGSNEQFF
TRBV20-1,TRBJ1-4,CSTVEESTATNEKLYF
TRBV5-1,TRBJ2-1,CASSLGGVGWGSYNEQFF
TRBV7-2,TRBJ2-3,CASTPSVEGGTDTQYF
TRBV5-1,TRBJ2-3,CASSLDFSTDTQYF
TRBV12-3/TRBV12-4,TRBJ2-3,CASSPTSGANLADTQYF
TRBV19,TRBJ2-7,CASNPRLGAYEQYF
TRBV4-3,TRBJ2-3,CASSQAGISTDTQYF
TRBV6-5,TRBJ2-7,CASSYNPDRGNDEQYF
TRBV9,TRBJ1-2,CASSGRDSYGYTF
TRBV29-1,TRBJ1-2,CSVYTTGDRHYGYTF
TRBV3-1,TRBJ1-1,CASSLGGGDTEAFF
TRBV29-1,TRBJ2-7,CSAGTSGFFEQYF
TRBV20-1,TRBJ2-1,CSARDLRRYNEQFF
TRBV20-1,TRBJ2-1,CSANFDGRRNEQFF
TRBV5-1,TRBJ2-2,CASSLVARTNTGELFF
TRBV5-6,TRBJ2-5,CASSFGLAGQETQYF
TRBV4-2,TRBJ1-2,CASSQEVPGFNYGYTF
TRBV3-1,TRBJ2-5,CASSQNRGEVETQYF
TRBV25-1,TRBJ1-6,CASSEYPTGPNSPLHF
TRBV20-1,TRBJ2-7,CSASGSRLSYEQYF
TRBV5-1,TRBJ1-1,CASRKAGSTEAFF
TRBV20-1,TRBJ1-6,CSARAQHYNSPLHF
TRBV9,TRBJ2-5,CASSVGAADPQETQYF
TRBV20-1,TRBJ1-5,CSARDGLDSGRQPQHF
TRBV5-1,TRBJ2-7,CASSLRNRGMNNEQYF
TRBV4-3,TRBJ2-5,CASSQDFPTSGRVETQYF
TRBV3-1,TRBJ2-2,CASSQKLAGVSNTGELFF
TRBV5-6,TRBJ2-1,CASSPLRDRDYNEQFF
TRBV29-1,TRBJ2-2,CSAAATSSNTGELFF
TRBV11-2,TRBJ1-2,CASSLKGPSCTF
TRBV6-1,TRBJ2-7,CASSLSQSFGEQYF
TRBV6-1,TRBJ1-2,CASSDRDRGGYTF
TRBV27,TRBJ2-5,CASTPALAGGGETQYF
TRBV20-1,TRBJ1-5,CSARTSPESQPQHF
TRBV29-1,TRBJ2-1,CSVEALGDSFHNEQFF
TRBV6-1,TRBJ2-7,CASRVGLAVYEQYF
TRBV7-9,TRBJ2-1,CASSFSTGGDEQFF
TRBV29-1,TRBJ2-2,CSTRTSGTGELFF
TRBV24-1,TRBJ1-2,CATSDPGAGYTF
TRBV5-1,TRBJ2-3,CASSGLITDTQYF
TRBV7-3,TRBJ2-1,CASSPGGSVSYNEQFF